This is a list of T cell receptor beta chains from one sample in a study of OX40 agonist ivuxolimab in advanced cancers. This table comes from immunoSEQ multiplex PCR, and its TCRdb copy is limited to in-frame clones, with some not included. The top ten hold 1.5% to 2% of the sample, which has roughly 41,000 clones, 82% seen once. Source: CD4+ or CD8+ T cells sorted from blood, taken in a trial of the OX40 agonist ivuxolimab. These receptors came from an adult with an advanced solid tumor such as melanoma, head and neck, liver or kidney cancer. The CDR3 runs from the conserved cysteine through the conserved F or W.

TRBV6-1	CAIDSGTPYNEQFF
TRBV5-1	CASSRGTGANTEAFF
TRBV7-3	CASSSRLEDEQFF
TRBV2	CASSGLAGVGEQFF
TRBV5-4	CATTMAFDTDTQYF
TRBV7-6	CASSPLAGSTDTQYF
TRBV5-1	CASSVRKDYGYTF
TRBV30	CAWSGQTGFFGYTF
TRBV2	CATAIVIDTQYF
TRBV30	CAWSGYKEAFF
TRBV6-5	CASSYSSGAGNTIYF